The T cell receptor (beta chain) under discussion was sequenced for a study of monozygotic twins with inflammatory bowel disease. Used for each TCR library was roughly 3,500 ng of total RNA. Template switching introduced UMIs that contain a 6-nucleotide sample barcode. The authors ran two nested PCRs of approximately 16 and 10 cycles on TCRalpha and TCRbeta cDNA. Reanalyzing the 5' RACE reads, TCRdb keeps one entry per CDR3 protein, without DNA. Recorded for this sample: fewer than 450,000 distinct CDR3 sequences. The CDR3 covers 19 residues. Per germline, CDR1 DFQATT and CDR2 SNEGSKA (reference sequence). General study points: No distinction between different T cell subtypes was possible.

Concerning this clonotype: No antigen is known for it.

This receptor was taken from a human donor with ulcerative colitis or Crohn's disease, or a healthy co-twin of an affected twin (not recorded which). The specimen was blood. The chain uses TRBV20-1 and TRBJ2-1; TCRdb outputs TRBD1, but without DNA this stays unchecked. The CDR3 loop reads CSARPIPGRGASSYNEQFF.